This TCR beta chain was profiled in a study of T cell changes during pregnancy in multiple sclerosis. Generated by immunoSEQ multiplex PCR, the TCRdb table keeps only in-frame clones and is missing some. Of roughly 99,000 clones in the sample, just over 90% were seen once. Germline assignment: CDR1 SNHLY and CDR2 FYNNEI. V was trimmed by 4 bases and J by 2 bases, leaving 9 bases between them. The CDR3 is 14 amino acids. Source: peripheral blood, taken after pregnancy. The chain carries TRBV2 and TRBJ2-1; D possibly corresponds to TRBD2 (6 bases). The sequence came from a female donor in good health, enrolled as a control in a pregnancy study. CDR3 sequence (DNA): TGTGCCAGCAGTGGGACGGGAGCCTACAATGAGCAGTTCTTC. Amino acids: CASSGTGAYNEQFF. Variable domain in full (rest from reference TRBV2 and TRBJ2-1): EPEVTQTPSHQVTQMGQEVILRCVPISNHLYFYWYRQILGQKVEFLVSFYNNEISEKSEIFDDQFSVERPDGSNFTLKIRSTKLEDSAMYFCASSGTGAYNEQFFGPGTRLTVL.